A single sample gave rise to the 17 T cell receptor beta chains below, sequenced in a study of blood T cell repertoires in COVID-19. Repertoires were generated with immunoSEQ multiplex PCR, while TCRdb's copy carries only in-frame clones and drops some. Of about 76,000 clones listed, more than 75% are singletons. Sequencing used peripheral blood. These receptor sequences come from a human donor in a cohort sampled during active COVID-19.

This clone was observed once. The chain links TRBV11-3 to TRBJ2-1, with D perhaps TRBD1 (6 bases). This CDR3 has 16 residues. Trimming left V 5 bases short and J 1 base short, with 15 bases between. From germline, CDR1 is SGHNT and CDR2 YENEEA. The DNA for the CDR3 is TGTGCCAGCAGCGGGACATTCGTAGGGTCCTACAATGAGCAGTTCTTC. Translating gives CASSGTFVGSYNEQFF.

About this clone itself: The identical CDR3 is also encoded by other nucleotide sequences in the sample. The J gene is TRBJ2-2, the V gene TRBV19, with 11 positions matching TRBD2. This CDR3 is 19 amino acids long. The V and J ends lost 3 bases and 3 bases, in that order; junction bases with no gene match: 12. Per the germline V gene, CDR1 is LNHDA and CDR2 is SQIVND (reference sequence). CDR3 amino acids: CASSISRTSGRGDTGELFF. In nucleotides, the CDR3 is TGTGCCAGTAGTATCTCCCGAACTAGCGGGAGAGGCGACACCGGGGAGCTGTTTTTT.

The count of this clone is one. V gene TRBV25-1 combines with J gene TRBJ2-7; 10 bases align to TRBD1. The CDR3 is 17 residues long. The germline V gene has CDR1 MGHDK and CDR2 SYGVNS. With V trimmed by 2 bases and J by 2 bases, 9 bases remained unmatched. The CDR3 sequence: CASSEKTGQGQPYEQYF. DNA of the CDR3: TGTGCCAGCAGTGAAAAGACGGGACAGGGGCAACCCTACGAGCAGTACTTC.

This clone was detected only a few times. This chain connects TRBV7-2 to TRBJ2-3; TRBD2 agrees at 9 bases. The CDR3 has 15 amino acids. Germline V gene sequence: CDR1 SGHTA, CDR2 FQGNSA. V lost 7 bases and J lost 2; bases outside the gene matches: 7. The CDR3 sequence is CASTLRTSVTDTQYF. The CDR3 DNA reads as TGTGCCAGCACCCTTAGGACTAGCGTCACAGATACGCAGTATTTT.

The genes are TRBV19 and TRBJ1-5; 8 nucleotides agree with TRBD1. This CDR3 comprises 14 residues. J was trimmed by 6 bases and V by 5 bases; bases with no gene match: 6. From germline, CDR1 is LNHDA and CDR2 SQIVND (reference sequence). CDR3 region: CASSPQDRVQPQHF. For the CDR3, the DNA is TGTGCCAGTAGTCCGCAGGACAGGGTTCAGCCCCAGCATTTT. The variable domain in full, completed from reference TRBV19 and TRBJ1-5, reads DGGITQSPKYLFRKEGQNVTLSCEQNLNHDAMYWYRQDPGQGLRLIYYSQIVNDFQKGDIAEGYSVSREKKESFPLTVTSAQKNPTAFYLCASSPQDRVQPQHFGDGTRLSIL.

The chain uses TRBV5-6 and TRBJ2-5; possibly TRBD2 for D (6 bases). The CDR3 is 16 residues long. Germline V gene data show CDR1 as SGHDT and CDR2 as YYEEEE. With 4 bases removed from V and 4 bases from J, the gap between germline ends came to 20 bases. The CDR3 nucleotides read TGTGCCAGCAGCCCCACCGGCCGGGGGAGGCGAGAGACCCAGTACTTC. It specifies CASSPTGRGRRETQYF.

This clone appeared a few times. This chain joins TRBV11-2 and TRBJ1-1; possible D gene TRBD1, 5 bases. This CDR3 contains 13 residues. CDR1 is SGHAT and CDR2 is FQNNGV in the germline V gene. Trimming removed 8 bases at V and 6 bases at J, with 16 bases between. The CDR3 bases are TGTGCCAGCCGGGGGATCGGACGGCCTGAAGCTTTCTTT. Protein sequence: CASRGIGRPEAFF.

This clone was seen a few times. This chain connects TRBV6-4 to TRBJ2-7; 7 positions match TRBD2. The V and J ends lost 4 bases and 6 bases, in that order; junction bases with no gene match: 12. The CDR3 contains 15 residues. Looked up from germline, CDR1 is MRHNA and CDR2 is SNTAGT. The CDR3 DNA is TGTGCCAGCAGTGCCCCCCGGGCGGGAGCAGGCGAGCAGTACGTC. The encoded protein is CASSAPRAGAGEQYV.

The chain is built from TRBV29-1 and TRBJ2-7; tentatively, D is TRBD1 (6 bases). Trimming took off 5 bases at V and 5 bases at J, with 10 bases between the two ends. Germline values: CDR1 SQVTM, CDR2 ANQGSEA. This CDR3 contains 11 residues. CDR3 in amino acids: CSVRQGNEQYF. DNA for the CDR3: TGCAGCGTTCGGCAGGGGAACGAGCAGTACTTC.

For the CDR3, the DNA is TGCGCCAGCAGCTTGGGGAGCGGCCCCCCCAATGAGCAGTTCTTC. Protein sequence: CASSLGSGPPNEQFF. The chain links TRBV5-1 to TRBJ2-1; tentatively, D is TRBD2 (5 bases). Germline V lookup: CDR1 SGHRS, CDR2 YFSETQ. The ends were cut back, 0 bases at V and 6 bases at J, with 13 bases in the middle. This CDR3 is 15 amino acids long.

The J gene is TRBJ2-1, the V gene TRBV7-9; 9 bases are a match to TRBD2. Trimming removed 5 bases from V and 5 bases from J; junction bases left unmatched: 10. The length of the CDR3 is 16 residues. CDR1 is SEHNR and CDR2 is FQNEAQ in the germline V gene (reference sequence). CDR3 region: CASSADGTSFDNEQFF. The CDR3 region has the DNA TGTGCCAGCAGCGCAGACGGGACTAGCTTTGACAATGAGCAGTTCTTC.

This clone was seen just once. V and J are TRBV3-1 (or the pseudogene TRBV3-2) and TRBJ2-1, with D unresolved. This CDR3 is 14 amino acids long. Germline CDR1 reads LGHDT; CDR2 reads YNNKEL (reference sequence). The V end was cut by 4 bases, the J end by 9 bases, with 16 bases between. This CDR3 is CASSPSSGHGEQFF. DNA of the CDR3: TGTGCCAGCAGCCCCTCGTCGGGTCACGGTGAGCAGTTCTTC.

This chain joins TRBV19 and TRBJ1-4, with TRBD1 as a possible D gene (6 bases). There are 17 residues in the CDR3. V was pared by 3 bases and J by 3 bases, with 17 bases between. In germline, CDR1 is LNHDA, CDR2 SQIVND (reference sequence). The CDR3 reads CASSMFRQGRANEKLFF. The CDR3 nucleotides are TGTGCCAGTAGTATGTTTAGGCAGGGGCGTGCTAATGAAAAACTGTTTTTT.

V gene TRBV18 combines with J gene TRBJ2-2; D may be TRBD2 (6 bases). Trimming removed 3 bases from V and 4 bases from J, with 12 bases in between. The CDR3 has 15 amino acids. The germline gives CDR1 KGHSH, CDR2 LQKENI. The CDR3 is CASSPGARGTGELFF. The CDR3 bases are TGTGCCAGCTCACCTGGCGCGCGGGGCACCGGGGAGCTGTTTTTT.

The rearrangement links TRBV6-2 or TRBV6-3 to TRBJ2-7; D perhaps matches TRBD2 (6 bases). In germline, CDR1 is MNHEY, CDR2 SVGEGT. The CDR3 covers 13 residues. Trimming took off 4 bases at V and 3 bases at J, with 10 bases between the two ends. As DNA, the CDR3 is TGTGCCAGCAGTTCTAGCGAGGTCTACGAGCAGTACGTC. It translates to CASSSSEVYEQYV.

Only a few counts were recorded for this clone. The J gene is TRBJ2-7, the V gene TRBV3-1 (or the pseudogene TRBV3-2), with TRBD1 matching 10 bases. J was trimmed by 6 bases and V by 4 bases; bases with no gene match: 6. The CDR3 consists of 14 residues. Per germline, CDR1 LGHDT and CDR2 YNNKEL (reference sequence). CDR3 residues: CASSPPGTGVEQYF. The CDR3 DNA reads as TGTGCCAGCAGCCCCCCCGGGACAGGGGTCGAGCAGTACTTC.

The table lists this clone with a count of one. The chain combines TRBV4-2 with TRBJ1-6; weak D call: TRBD1 (5 bases). The V and J ends lost 0 bases and 0 bases respectively, with 12 bases between them. Germline lookup yields CDR1 LGHNA and CDR2 YNFKEQ. The CDR3 length is 18 residues. CDR3 in DNA: TGTGCCAGCAGCCAAGATCTTCAGGGAAGCTCCTATAATTCACCCCTCCACTTT. This codes for CASSQDLQGSSYNSPLHF.